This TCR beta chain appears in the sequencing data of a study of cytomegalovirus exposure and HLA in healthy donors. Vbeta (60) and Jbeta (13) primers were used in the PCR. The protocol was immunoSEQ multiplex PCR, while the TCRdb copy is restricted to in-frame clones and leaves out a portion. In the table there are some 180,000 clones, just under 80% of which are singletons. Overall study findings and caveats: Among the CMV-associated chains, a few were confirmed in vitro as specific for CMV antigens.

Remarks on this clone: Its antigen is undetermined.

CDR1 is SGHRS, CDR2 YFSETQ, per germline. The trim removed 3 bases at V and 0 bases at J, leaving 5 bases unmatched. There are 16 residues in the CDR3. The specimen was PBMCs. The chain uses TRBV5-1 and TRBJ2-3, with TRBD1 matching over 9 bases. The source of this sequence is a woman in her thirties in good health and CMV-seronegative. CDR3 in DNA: TGCGCCAGCAGCTCTCAGGGACAGGGAAGCACAGATACGCAGTATTTT. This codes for CASSSQGQGSTDTQYF.